This TCR beta chain was recorded in a study of lymphopenia after photon versus proton radiotherapy. As concerns this clone: Its target is unknown.

This CDR3 has 15 residues. Germline V gives CDR1 SGHNT, CDR2 YYREEE (reference sequence). Deletions cut 0 bases from V and 1 base from J, with 10 bases between. Whole-study results and caveats: Under photons, naive T cells and diversity fell while effector/memory populations rose. Larger post-nadir TCR diversity loss correlated inversely with survival in deceased patients. After lymphocyte nadir, photon-treated repertoires showed oligoclonal expansion, especially CD8+ Temra.

Libraries were prepared by immunoSEQ multiplex PCR; TCRdb keeps only in-frame clonotypes and omits some of them. The sample contains about 7,300 clones, under 90% of which appear only once. V and J are TRBV5-4 and TRBJ1-1, with D perhaps matching TRBD1 (5 bases). Sequencing used peripheral blood, obtained from a patient treated with photon-based radiotherapy. The sequence was obtained from a man between 60 and 70 years old with cholangiocarcinoma. This CDR3 is CASSLDLGENTEAFF. The CDR3 DNA reads TGTGCCAGCAGCTTGGATTTGGGGGAGAACACTGAAGCTTTCTTT.